Sequencing of this T cell receptor beta chain was carried out in a study of blood T cell repertoires in COVID-19. The data were produced by immunoSEQ multiplex PCR, yet TCRdb's version contains in-frame clones alone and is incomplete. Of fewer than 200,000 clones detected, over 80% appear once; the ten largest clones hold approximately 8.7%. The ends were cut back, 4 bases at V and 1 base at J, with 14 bases in the middle. The germline V gene has CDR1 SGHTA and CDR2 FQGNSA. This CDR3 comprises 15 residues. This TCR was recovered from a woman aged 70-85 years with acute or convalescent COVID-19. This chain links TRBV7-2 with TRBJ2-7; D ambiguous. Sequenced input: peripheral blood. The CDR3 spells CASSSAPWASYEQYF. CDR3 nucleotides: TGTGCCAGCAGCTCCGCCCCCTGGGCGTCCTACGAGCAGTACTTC.